Presented here are 25 T cell receptor beta chains from one specimen sequenced in a study of T cell repertoires in ileal Crohn's disease (dated by TCRdb to about 2019). The library came from the immunoSEQ multiplex PCR assay. Here the immuneACCESS table is served through TCRdb, limited to in-frame sequences with V and J called. Missing clones are a known gap in these copies; in checked studies unresolved V genes cover under half, and the rest lacks a known reason. The sample contains around 1,700 clones, 88% of them found a single time. The ten largest clones add up to 5% to 7% of the sample. The meaning of the sample's time point label: neoterminal ileum biopsy at postoperative endoscopy, about 6 months after surgery. The sample taken for sequencing was ileal tissue. The receptor set was obtained from an adult with Crohn's disease.

This clone showed up just once. The chain joins TRBV5-1 to TRBJ2-7, with a weak D call TRBD2 (5 bases). Germline V lookup: CDR1 SGHRS, CDR2 YFSETQ. CDR3 length: 13 amino acids. V lost 5 bases and J 0 bases, leaving 9 bases between the germline ends. The CDR3 protein is CASSPDYSYEQYV. CDR3 nucleotides: TGCGCCAGCAGTCCTGACTACTCCTACGAGCAGTACGTC.

The rearrangement uses TRBV7-3 and TRBJ1-1; tentatively, D is TRBD1 (5 bases). V was pared by 3 bases and J by 0 bases, with 5 bases between. The CDR3 contains 13 residues. The germline V gene encodes CDR1 SGHTA and CDR2 FQGTGA. CDR3 nucleotides: TGTGCCAGCAGCTTGACAGTGAACACTGAAGCTTTCTTT. Its protein is CASSLTVNTEAFF.

The V gene is TRBV7-9, the J gene TRBJ1-4, with 7 bases lining up with TRBD1. The germline gives CDR1 SEHNR, CDR2 FQNEAQ (reference sequence). The ends lost 5 bases at V and 13 bases at J; junction bases unmatched: 7. This CDR3 has 12 residues. CDR3 loop: CASSRIDRALFF. Written as DNA, the CDR3 is TGTGCCAGCAGCCGAATCGACAGGGCACTGTTTTTT.

The chain couples TRBV6-5 to TRBJ2-2, with D perhaps TRBD1 or TRBD2 (5 bases each). Germline CDR1 is MNHEY and CDR2 is SVGAGI. There are 16 residues in the CDR3. V lost 2 bases, J lost 5 bases, and 15 bases lay in between. The CDR3 DNA sequence: TGTGCCAGCAGTTACAATCGCCCGGGGCGGACCGGGGAGCTGTTTTTT. It is translated as CASSYNRPGRTGELFF.

The V gene is TRBV4-3, the J gene TRBJ2-1, with D perhaps TRBD2 (5 bases). Germline V gene data show CDR1 as LGHNA and CDR2 as YSLEER. The CDR3 contains 14 residues. Trimming took off 5 bases at V and 6 bases at J, with 14 bases between the two ends. The CDR3 DNA is TGCGCCAGCAGCACTCTTGACGGAGGCAATGAGCAGTTCTTC. It encodes CASSTLDGGNEQFF.

The CDR3 region has the DNA TGTGCCAGCAGCTCGGGACTAGCTTCTCTCGAGCAGTACGTC. Residues: CASSSGLASLEQYV. V gene TRBV11-2 combines with J gene TRBJ2-7; 9 nucleotides match TRBD2. CDR3 length: 14 amino acids. CDR1 and CDR2 (germline): SGHAT, FQNNGV. Trimming took 4 bases from V and 6 from J; bases not matched to a gene: 7.

The V and J genes are TRBV10-2 and TRBJ1-5, with 7 nucleotides matching TRBD1. J lost 10 bases, V lost 6 bases, and 12 bases had no gene match. CDR1 WSHSY and CDR2 SAAADI come from the germline V gene. This CDR3 contains 14 residues. This CDR3 is CASSDGQVLRPQHF. CDR3 sequence (DNA): TGCGCCAGCAGCGATGGACAGGTGCTTCGTCCCCAGCATTTT.

The gene calls are TRBV6-5 and TRBJ1-1; the match to TRBD1 covers 8 bases. Trimming at V came to 3 bases and at J to 5 bases, leaving 8 bases not matched to a gene. There are 15 residues in the CDR3. Germline V gene data show CDR1 as MNHEY and CDR2 as SVGAGI. DNA of the CDR3: TGTGCCAGCAGTTATTCCAGGGGGCTGTGGACTGAAGCTTTCTTT. It codes for CASSYSRGLWTEAFF.

This clone was picked up a small number of times. The chain recombines TRBV7-9 with TRBJ2-4; D perhaps matches TRBD1 (6 bases). The V gene's germline CDR1 is SEHNR and CDR2 FQNEAQ (reference sequence). The CDR3 spans 14 residues. Trimming shortened V by 4 bases and J by 2 bases, and 9 bases separated the two germline ends. CDR3 in amino acids: CASSSQGTKNIQYF. The DNA for the CDR3 is TGTGCCAGCAGCTCACAGGGCACCAAAAACATTCAGTACTTC.

This chain uses TRBV6-5 with TRBJ2-1; D is undetermined. Germline CDR1 and CDR2: MNHEY and SVGAGI. There are 14 residues in the CDR3. The germline V and J ends were trimmed by 0 bases and 7 bases, with 10 bases remaining between them. The CDR3 region is CASSYSRLGNEQFF. CDR3 nucleotides: TGTGCCAGCAGTTACTCGAGACTCGGTAATGAGCAGTTCTTC.

Only one count was recorded for this clone. Other DNA sequences from this sample encode an identical CDR3 as well. The chain links TRBV14 to TRBJ1-2; D not certain. Trimming removed 1 base at V and 4 bases at J, with 7 bases between. CDR3 size: 13 residues. Germline lookup yields CDR1 SGHDN and CDR2 FVKESK. CDR3 nucleotides: TGTGCCAGCAGCCAAGGAAAAGTCTATGGCTACACCTTC. Translated, it gives CASSQGKVYGYTF.

The V gene is TRBV28, the J gene TRBJ2-3; D possibly corresponds to TRBD1 (6 bases). V dropped 5 bases and J dropped 1 base, with 16 bases sitting between them. This CDR3 has 16 residues. The germline CDR1 and CDR2 sequences are MDHEN and SYDVKM. Written as DNA, the CDR3 is TGTGCCAGCAGTCCCCAACAGGGACGAGGCACAGATACGCAGTATTTT. As protein: CASSPQQGRGTDTQYF.

The chain combines TRBV5-1 with TRBJ2-1; 8 nucleotides line up with TRBD2. Germline lookup yields CDR1 SGHRS and CDR2 YFSETQ. The CDR3 is 16 amino acids. After removal of 1 base from V and 1 base from J, the junction contained 4 bases not matched to a gene. In nucleotides, the CDR3 is TGCGCCAGCAGCTTGTGGTCGGGAGGGTCCTACAATGAGCAGTTCTTC. Its translation is CASSLWSGGSYNEQFF.

There are a few counts of this clone. This chain uses TRBV5-1 with TRBJ2-2; a weak D match, TRBD1 (6 bases). Per the germline V gene, CDR1 is SGHRS and CDR2 is YFSETQ. Trimming cost V 3 bases and J 0 bases, with 9 bases left between them. The CDR3 totals 15 residues. The CDR3 sequence: CASSSGTTNTGELFF. Written as DNA, the CDR3 is TGCGCCAGCAGCTCCGGGACAACGAACACCGGGGAGCTGTTTTTT.

The chain links TRBV10-3 to TRBJ2-4; D unresolved. Germline V gene lookup returns CDR1 ENHRY and CDR2 SYGVKD. The CDR3 runs 15 residues. V was clipped by 8 bases and J by 1 base, with 15 bases between them. DNA of the CDR3: TGTGCCATCGGAACTTCGGTGGGGGCCAAAAACATTCAGTACTTC. Translation gives CAIGTSVGAKNIQYF.

This rearrangement joins TRBV10-2 to TRBJ1-4; TRBD1 is a possible D gene (5 bases). V was cut by 2 bases and J by 5 bases, with 9 bases left in between. Germline lookup yields CDR1 WSHSY and CDR2 SAAADI. The CDR3 covers 14 residues. CDR3 nucleotides: TGCGCCAGCAGTGAGCCGCACAGGAATGAAAAACTGTTTTTT. It encodes CASSEPHRNEKLFF.

The CDR3: CASSFWTSTEAFF. The CDR3 nucleotides read TGTGCCAGCAGCTTCTGGACAAGTACTGAAGCTTTCTTT. The rearrangement links TRBV7-2 to TRBJ1-1; TRBD1 is a possible D gene (5 bases). V was cut by 3 bases and J by 5 bases, with 10 bases left in between. The CDR3 is made up of 13 amino acids. Germline V gene lookup returns CDR1 SGHTA and CDR2 FQGNSA. The complete variable domain, with remaining parts taken from reference TRBV7-2 and TRBJ1-1, reads GAGVSQSPSNKVTEKGKDVELRCDPISGHTALYWYRQSLGQGLEFLIYFQGNSAPDKSGLPSDRFSAERTGGSVSTLTIQRTQQEDSAVYLCASSFWTSTEAFFGQGTRLTVV.

CDR3 residues: CASYQGDEQFF. CDR3 in DNA: TGTGCCAGCTACCAGGGGGATGAGCAGTTCTTC. The chain employs TRBV4-2 and TRBJ2-1; TRBD1 matches 7 bases. This CDR3 is 11 amino acids long. Trimming cost V 8 bases and J 8 bases; bases outside gene matches: 3. The germline CDR1 and CDR2 sequences are LGHNA and YNFKEQ.

The rearrangement links TRBV5-4 to TRBJ2-3; possible D gene TRBD2, 5 bases. CDR1 SGHNT and CDR2 YYREEE come from the germline V gene (reference sequence). The length of the CDR3 is 12 residues. Trimming pared 2 bases from V and 10 bases from J, leaving 11 bases between. The CDR3 spells CASSFDSEAQYF. The CDR3 nucleotides are TGTGCCAGCAGCTTCGATAGCGAGGCGCAGTATTTT.

V and J are TRBV11-2 and TRBJ1-3; possibly TRBD1 for D (5 bases). The V and J ends lost 2 bases and 2 bases respectively, with 10 bases between them. Germline V gene lookup returns CDR1 SGHAT and CDR2 FQNNGV. This CDR3 contains 15 residues. DNA of the CDR3: TGTGCCAGCAGCTTACTCGGGACGGCTGGAAACACCATATATTTT. Residues: CASSLLGTAGNTIYF.

J is TRBJ1-5 and V is TRBV27, with D possibly matching TRBD1 (5 bases). Looked up from germline, CDR1 is MNHEY and CDR2 is SMNVEV (reference sequence). The CDR3 runs 14 residues. Trimming took off 5 bases at V and 3 bases at J, with 11 bases between the two ends. This chain's CDR3 is CASSRGGLNQPQHF. CDR3 nucleotide sequence: TGTGCCAGCAGTCGGGGGGGACTCAATCAGCCCCAGCATTTT.

V gene TRBV10-3 combines with J gene TRBJ1-1, with D possibly being TRBD1 (6 bases). Germline CDR1 ENHRY, CDR2 SYGVKD. The CDR3 is 14 residues long. V gave up 6 bases and J gave up 1 base, with 12 bases separating them. The DNA for the CDR3 is TGTGCCATCAGAACAGGGATGGGGAACACTGAAGCTTTCTTT. This encodes CAIRTGMGNTEAFF.

The chain uses TRBV29-1 and TRBJ2-7; D unclear. V was cut by 7 bases and J by 3 bases, with 10 bases left in between. Germline CDR1 SQVTM, CDR2 ANQGSEA. The CDR3 covers 11 residues. The CDR3 here is CSAPIRYEQYV. CDR3 in DNA: TGCAGCGCCCCAATCCGCTACGAGCAGTACGTC.

The rearrangement links TRBV30 to TRBJ1-1; no clear D gene. Germline values: CDR1 GTSNPN, CDR2 SVGIG (reference sequence). The CDR3 is 13 residues long. The V and J ends lost 0 bases and 1 base respectively, with 6 bases between them. This CDR3 is CAWSVVWNTEAFF. The CDR3 region has the DNA TGTGCCTGGAGTGTAGTATGGAACACTGAAGCTTTCTTT.

This rearrangement joins TRBV7-2 to TRBJ2-1; D gene ambiguous. The CDR3 has 14 residues. The V gene's germline CDR1 is SGHTA and CDR2 FQGNSA. Trimming stripped 0 bases from V and 7 bases from J, with 10 bases between. The CDR3 loop is CASSLAGHWNEQFF. The CDR3, as DNA: TGTGCCAGCAGCTTAGCCGGCCATTGGAATGAGCAGTTCTTC. The variable domain in full, with the rest retrieved from reference TRBV7-2 and TRBJ2-1, is GAGVSQSPSNKVTEKGKDVELRCDPISGHTALYWYRQSLGQGLEFLIYFQGNSAPDKSGLPSDRFSAERTGGSVSTLTIQRTQQEDSAVYLCASSLAGHWNEQFFGPGTRLTVL.